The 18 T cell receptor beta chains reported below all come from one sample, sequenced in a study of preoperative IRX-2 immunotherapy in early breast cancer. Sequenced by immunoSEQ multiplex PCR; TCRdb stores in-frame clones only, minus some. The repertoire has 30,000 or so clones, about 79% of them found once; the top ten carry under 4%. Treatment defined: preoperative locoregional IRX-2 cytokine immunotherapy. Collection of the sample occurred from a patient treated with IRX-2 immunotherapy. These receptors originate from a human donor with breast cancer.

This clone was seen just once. In DNA form, the CDR3 reads TGTGCCTGGAGTGTGTTTCAAGAGACCCAGTACTTC. As protein: CAWSVFQETQYF. This sequence joins TRBV30 and TRBJ2-5; D is ambiguous. CDR3 size: 12 residues. The germline V and J ends were trimmed by 0 bases and 2 bases, with 4 bases remaining between them. CDR1 GTSNPN and CDR2 SVGIG come from the germline V gene (reference sequence).

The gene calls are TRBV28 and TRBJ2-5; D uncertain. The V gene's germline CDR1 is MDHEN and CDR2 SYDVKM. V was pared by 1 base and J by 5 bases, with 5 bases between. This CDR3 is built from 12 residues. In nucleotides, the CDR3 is TGTGCCAGCAGTTTATTATCTGAGACCCAGTACTTC. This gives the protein CASSLLSETQYF.

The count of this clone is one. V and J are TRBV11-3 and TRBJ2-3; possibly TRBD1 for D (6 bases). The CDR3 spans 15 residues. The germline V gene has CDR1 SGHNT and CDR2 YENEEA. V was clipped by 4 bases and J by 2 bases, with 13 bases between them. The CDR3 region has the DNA TGTGCCAGCAGCTCCATTGTGGGGGCCACAGATACGCAGTATTTT. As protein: CASSSIVGATDTQYF.

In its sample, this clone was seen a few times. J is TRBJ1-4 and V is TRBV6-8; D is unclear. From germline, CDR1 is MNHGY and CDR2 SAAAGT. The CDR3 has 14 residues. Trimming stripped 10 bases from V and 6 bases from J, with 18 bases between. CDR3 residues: CATGWAHFDEKLFF. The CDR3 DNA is TGTGCCACCGGGTGGGCACATTTCGATGAAAAACTGTTTTTT.

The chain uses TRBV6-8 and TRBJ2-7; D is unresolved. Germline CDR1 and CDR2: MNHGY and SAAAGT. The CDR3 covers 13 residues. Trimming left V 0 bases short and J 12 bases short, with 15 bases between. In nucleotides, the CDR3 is TGTGCCAGCAGTTACTCAAGGACGGAGTTTCTGTACTTC. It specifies CASSYSRTEFLYF.

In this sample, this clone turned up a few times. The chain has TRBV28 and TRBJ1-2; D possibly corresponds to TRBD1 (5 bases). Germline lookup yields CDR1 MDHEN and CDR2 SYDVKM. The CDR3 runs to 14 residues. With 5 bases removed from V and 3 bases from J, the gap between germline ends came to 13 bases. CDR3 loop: CASSLGTGHYGYTF. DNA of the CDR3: TGTGCCAGCAGTCTCGGGACCGGTCACTATGGCTACACCTTC.

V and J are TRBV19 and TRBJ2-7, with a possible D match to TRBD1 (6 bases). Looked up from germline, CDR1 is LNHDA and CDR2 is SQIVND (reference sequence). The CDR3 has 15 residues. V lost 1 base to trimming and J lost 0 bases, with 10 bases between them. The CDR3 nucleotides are TGTGCCAGTAGTATAGTGGGACACCCCTCCTACGAGCAGTACTTC. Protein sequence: CASSIVGHPSYEQYF.

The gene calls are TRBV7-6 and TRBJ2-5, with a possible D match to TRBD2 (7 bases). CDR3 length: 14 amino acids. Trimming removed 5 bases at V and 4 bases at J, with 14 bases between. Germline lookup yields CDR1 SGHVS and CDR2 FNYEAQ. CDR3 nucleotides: TGTGCCAGCAGCCCTTCTCGGGGGGCAGAGACCCAGTACTTC. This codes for CASSPSRGAETQYF.

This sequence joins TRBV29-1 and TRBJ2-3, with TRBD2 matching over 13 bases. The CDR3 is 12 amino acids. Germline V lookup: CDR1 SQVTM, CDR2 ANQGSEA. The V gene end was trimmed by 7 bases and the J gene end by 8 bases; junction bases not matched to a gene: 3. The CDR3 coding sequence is TGCAGCGCTGGACTAGCGGGGGCTACGCAGTATTTT. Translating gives CSAGLAGATQYF.

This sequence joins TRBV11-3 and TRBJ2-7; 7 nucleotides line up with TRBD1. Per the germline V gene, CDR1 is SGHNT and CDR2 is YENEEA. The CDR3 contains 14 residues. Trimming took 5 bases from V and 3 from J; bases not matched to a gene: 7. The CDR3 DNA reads TGTGCCAGCAGCAACACACGACAGGGCTACGAGCAGTACTTC. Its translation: CASSNTRQGYEQYF.

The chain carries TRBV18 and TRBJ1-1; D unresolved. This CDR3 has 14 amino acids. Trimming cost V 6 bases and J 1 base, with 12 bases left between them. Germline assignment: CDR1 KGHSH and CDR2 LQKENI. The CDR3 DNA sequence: TGTGCCAGCTCTCCCTTCGGCGGGAACACTGAAGCTTTCTTT. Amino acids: CASSPFGGNTEAFF.

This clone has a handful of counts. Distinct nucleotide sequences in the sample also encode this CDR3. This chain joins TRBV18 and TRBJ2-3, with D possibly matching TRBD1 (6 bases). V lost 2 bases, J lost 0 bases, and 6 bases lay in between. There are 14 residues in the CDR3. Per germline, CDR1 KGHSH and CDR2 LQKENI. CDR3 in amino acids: CASSPDRSTDTQYF. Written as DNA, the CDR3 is TGTGCCAGCTCACCAGACAGGAGCACAGATACGCAGTATTTT.

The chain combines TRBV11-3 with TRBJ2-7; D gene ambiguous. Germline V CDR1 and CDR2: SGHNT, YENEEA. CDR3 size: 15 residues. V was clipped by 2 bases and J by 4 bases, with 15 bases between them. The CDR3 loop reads CASSLTSGGVYEQYF. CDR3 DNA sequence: TGTGCCAGCAGCTTAACCTCAGGTGGGGTTTACGAGCAGTACTTC.

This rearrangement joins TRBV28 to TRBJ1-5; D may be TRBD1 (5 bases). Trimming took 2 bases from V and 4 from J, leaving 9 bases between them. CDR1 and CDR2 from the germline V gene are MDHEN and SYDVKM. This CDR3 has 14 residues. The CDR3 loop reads CASSLGDRNQPQHF. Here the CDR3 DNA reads TGTGCCAGCAGTTTAGGCGACAGAAATCAGCCCCAGCATTTT.

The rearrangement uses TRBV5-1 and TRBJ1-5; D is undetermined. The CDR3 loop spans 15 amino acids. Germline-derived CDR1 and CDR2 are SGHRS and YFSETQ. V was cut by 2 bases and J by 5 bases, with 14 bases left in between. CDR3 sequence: CASSFIPGLDQPQHF. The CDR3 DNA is TGCGCCAGCAGCTTCATCCCGGGATTGGATCAGCCCCAGCATTTT.

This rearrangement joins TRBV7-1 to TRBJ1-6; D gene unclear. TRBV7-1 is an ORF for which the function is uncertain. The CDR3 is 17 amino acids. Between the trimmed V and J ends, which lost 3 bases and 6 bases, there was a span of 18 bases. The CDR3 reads CASSSPLVRAVNSPLHF. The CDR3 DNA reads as TGTGCCAGCAGCTCCCCTCTCGTGAGGGCGGTTAATTCACCCCTCCACTTT.

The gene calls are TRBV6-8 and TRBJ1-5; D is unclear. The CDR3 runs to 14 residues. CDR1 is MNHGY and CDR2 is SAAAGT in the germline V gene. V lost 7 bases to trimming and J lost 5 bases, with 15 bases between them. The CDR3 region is CASTSRGGYQPQHF. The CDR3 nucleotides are TGTGCCAGCACATCACGGGGAGGGTATCAGCCCCAGCATTTT.

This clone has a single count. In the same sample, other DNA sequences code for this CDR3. The CDR3, as DNA: TGCGCCAGCAGCTTGGGACAGGGCGATCAGCCCCAGCATTTT. Translated: CASSLGQGDQPQHF. The chain carries TRBV5-1 and TRBJ1-5; the match to TRBD1 covers 7 bases. Looked up from germline, CDR1 is SGHRS and CDR2 is YFSETQ. The CDR3 totals 14 residues. The J segment lost 5 bases and the V segment lost 0 bases, leaving 2 bases of the junction unmatched.